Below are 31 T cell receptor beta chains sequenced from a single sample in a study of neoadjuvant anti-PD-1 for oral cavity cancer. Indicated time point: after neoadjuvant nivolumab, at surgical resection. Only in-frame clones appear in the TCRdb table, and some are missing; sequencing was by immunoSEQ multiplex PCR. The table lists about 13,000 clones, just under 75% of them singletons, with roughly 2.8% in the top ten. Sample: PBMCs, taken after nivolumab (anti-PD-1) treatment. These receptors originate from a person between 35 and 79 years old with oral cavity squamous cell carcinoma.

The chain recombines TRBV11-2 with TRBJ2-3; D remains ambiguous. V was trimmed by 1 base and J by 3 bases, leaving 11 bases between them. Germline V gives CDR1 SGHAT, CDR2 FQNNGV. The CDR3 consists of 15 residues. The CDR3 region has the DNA TGTGCCAGCAGCTTAGCGGTGGGTCGGACAGATACGCAGTATTTT. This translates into CASSLAVGRTDTQYF.

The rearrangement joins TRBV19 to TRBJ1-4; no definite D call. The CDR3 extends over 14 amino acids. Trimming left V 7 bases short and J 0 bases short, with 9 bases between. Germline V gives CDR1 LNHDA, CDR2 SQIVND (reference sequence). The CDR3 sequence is CASIDGATNEKLFF. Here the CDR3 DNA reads TGTGCCAGTATCGACGGAGCAACTAATGAAAAACTGTTTTTT.

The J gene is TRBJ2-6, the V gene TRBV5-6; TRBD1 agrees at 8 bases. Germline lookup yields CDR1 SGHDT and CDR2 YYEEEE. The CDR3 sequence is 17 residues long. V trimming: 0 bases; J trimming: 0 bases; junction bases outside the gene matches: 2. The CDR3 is CASSLGQGSSGANVLTF. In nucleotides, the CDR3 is TGTGCCAGCAGCTTGGGACAGGGGAGCTCTGGGGCCAACGTCCTGACTTTC.

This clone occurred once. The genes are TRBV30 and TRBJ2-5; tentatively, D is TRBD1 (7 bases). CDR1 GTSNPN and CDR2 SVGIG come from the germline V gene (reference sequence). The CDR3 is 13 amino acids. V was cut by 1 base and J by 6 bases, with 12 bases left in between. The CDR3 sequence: CAWSASGGQTQYF. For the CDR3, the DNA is TGTGCCTGGAGTGCGTCAGGGGGGCAGACCCAGTACTTC.

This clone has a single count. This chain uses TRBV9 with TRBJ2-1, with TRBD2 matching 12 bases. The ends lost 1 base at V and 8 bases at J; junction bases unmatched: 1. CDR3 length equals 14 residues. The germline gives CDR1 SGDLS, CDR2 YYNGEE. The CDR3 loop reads CASSVLAGGYEQFF. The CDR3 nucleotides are TGTGCCAGCAGCGTACTAGCGGGAGGGTATGAGCAGTTCTTC.

The CDR3 DNA is TGTGCCAGCAGTGACCACACAGGCTACGAGCAGTACTTC. Its translation: CASSDHTGYEQYF. The chain carries TRBV25-1 and TRBJ2-7; a possible D gene is TRBD1 (5 bases). CDR1 is MGHDK, CDR2 SYGVNS, per germline. The CDR3 is 13 amino acids. The ends were cut back, 3 bases at V and 3 bases at J, with 9 bases in the middle.

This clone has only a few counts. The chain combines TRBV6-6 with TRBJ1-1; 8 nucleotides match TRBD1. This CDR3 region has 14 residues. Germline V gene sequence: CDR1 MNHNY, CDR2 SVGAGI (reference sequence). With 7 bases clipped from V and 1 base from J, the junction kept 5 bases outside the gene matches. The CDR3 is CASTPTGGNTEAFF. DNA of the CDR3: TGTGCCAGCACCCCAACAGGGGGGAACACTGAAGCTTTCTTT.

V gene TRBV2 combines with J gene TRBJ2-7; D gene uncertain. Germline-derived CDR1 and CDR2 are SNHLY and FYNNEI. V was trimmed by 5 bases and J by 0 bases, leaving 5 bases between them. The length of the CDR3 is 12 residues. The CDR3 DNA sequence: TGTGCCAGCAGTCAGAGCTCCTACGAGCAGTACTTC. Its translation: CASSQSSYEQYF.

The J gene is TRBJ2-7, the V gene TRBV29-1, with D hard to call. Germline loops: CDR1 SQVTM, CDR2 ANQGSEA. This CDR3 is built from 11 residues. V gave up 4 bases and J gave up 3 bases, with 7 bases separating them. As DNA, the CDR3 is TGCAGCGTTGTAGTGGGCTACGAGCAGTACTTC. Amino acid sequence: CSVVVGYEQYF.

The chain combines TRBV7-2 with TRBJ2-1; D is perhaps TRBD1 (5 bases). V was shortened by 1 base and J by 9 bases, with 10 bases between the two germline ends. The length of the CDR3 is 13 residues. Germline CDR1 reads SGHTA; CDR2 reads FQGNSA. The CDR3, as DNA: TGTGCCAGCAGCTTAGATTGGCAGGGTGAGCAGTTCTTC. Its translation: CASSLDWQGEQFF.

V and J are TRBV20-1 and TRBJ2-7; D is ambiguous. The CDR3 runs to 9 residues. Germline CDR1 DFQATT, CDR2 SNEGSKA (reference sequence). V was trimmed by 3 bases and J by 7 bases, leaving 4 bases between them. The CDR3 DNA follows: TGCAGTGCTAGTGTTGAGCAGTACTTC. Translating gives CSASVEQYF.

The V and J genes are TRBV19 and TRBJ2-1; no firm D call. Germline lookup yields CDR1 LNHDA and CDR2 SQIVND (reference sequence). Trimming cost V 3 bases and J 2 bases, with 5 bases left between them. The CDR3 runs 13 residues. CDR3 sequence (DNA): TGTGCCAGTAGTATTTACACCTACAATGAGCAGTTCTTC. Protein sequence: CASSIYTYNEQFF.

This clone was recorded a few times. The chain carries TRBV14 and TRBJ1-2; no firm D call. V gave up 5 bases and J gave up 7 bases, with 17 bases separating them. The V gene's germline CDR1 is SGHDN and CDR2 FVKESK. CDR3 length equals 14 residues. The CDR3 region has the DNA TGTGCCAGCAGCACCTCTGGAATATTGGGTGGCTACACCTTC. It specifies CASSTSGILGGYTF.

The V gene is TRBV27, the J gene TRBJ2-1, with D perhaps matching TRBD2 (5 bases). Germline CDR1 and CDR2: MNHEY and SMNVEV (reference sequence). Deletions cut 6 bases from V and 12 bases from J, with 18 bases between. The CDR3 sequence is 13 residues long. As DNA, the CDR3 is TGTGCCAGCAGCCCGGGGAACGTGCTATCGCAGTTCTTC. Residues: CASSPGNVLSQFF.

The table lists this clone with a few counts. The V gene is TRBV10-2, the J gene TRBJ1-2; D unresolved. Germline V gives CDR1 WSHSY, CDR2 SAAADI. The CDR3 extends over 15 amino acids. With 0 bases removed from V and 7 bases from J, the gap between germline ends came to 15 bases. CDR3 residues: CASSESSSMRTGYTF. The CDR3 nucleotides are TGCGCCAGCAGTGAGTCTAGTTCGATGCGGACTGGCTACACCTTC.

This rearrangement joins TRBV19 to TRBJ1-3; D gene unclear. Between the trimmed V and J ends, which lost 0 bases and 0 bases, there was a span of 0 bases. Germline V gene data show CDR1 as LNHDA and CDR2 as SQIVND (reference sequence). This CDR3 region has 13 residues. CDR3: CASSIDSGNTIYF. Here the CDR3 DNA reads TGTGCCAGTAGTATAGACTCTGGAAACACCATATATTTT.

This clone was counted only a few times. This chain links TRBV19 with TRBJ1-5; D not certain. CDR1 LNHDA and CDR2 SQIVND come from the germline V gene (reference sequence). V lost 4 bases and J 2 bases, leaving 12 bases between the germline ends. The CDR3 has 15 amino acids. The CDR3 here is CASSRSTQGNQPQHF. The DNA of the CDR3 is TGTGCCAGTAGTAGGTCAACGCAAGGCAATCAGCCCCAGCATTTT.

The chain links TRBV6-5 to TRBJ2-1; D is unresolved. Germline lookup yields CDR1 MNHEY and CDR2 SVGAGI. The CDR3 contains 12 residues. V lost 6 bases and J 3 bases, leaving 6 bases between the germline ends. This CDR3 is CASRTVYNEQFF. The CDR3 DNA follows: TGTGCCAGCAGAACAGTCTACAATGAGCAGTTCTTC.

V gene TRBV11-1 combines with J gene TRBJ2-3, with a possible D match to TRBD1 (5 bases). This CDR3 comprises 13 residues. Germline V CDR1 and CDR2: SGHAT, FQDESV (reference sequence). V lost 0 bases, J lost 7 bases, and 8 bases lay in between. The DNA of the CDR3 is TGTGCCAGCAGCTTAGCGGGGCCGTATACGCAGTATTTT. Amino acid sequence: CASSLAGPYTQYF.

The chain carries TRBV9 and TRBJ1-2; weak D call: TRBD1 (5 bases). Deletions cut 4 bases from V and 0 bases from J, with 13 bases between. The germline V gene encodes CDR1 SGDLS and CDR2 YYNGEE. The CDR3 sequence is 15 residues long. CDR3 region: CASSPGTTANYGYTF. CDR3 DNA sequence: TGTGCCAGCAGCCCAGGGACGACAGCTAACTATGGCTACACCTTC.

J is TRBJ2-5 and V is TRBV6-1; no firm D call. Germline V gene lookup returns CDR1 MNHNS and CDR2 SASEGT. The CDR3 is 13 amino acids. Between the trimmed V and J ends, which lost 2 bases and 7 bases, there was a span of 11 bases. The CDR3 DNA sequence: TGTGCCAGCAGTGAATCCCCGGTCAGGACCCAGTACTTC. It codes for CASSESPVRTQYF.

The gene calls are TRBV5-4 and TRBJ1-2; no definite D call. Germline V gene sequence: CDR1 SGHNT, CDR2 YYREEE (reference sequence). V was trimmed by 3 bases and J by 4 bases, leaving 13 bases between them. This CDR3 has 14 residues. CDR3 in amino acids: CASSSDLTSYGYTF. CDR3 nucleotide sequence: TGTGCCAGCAGCTCCGATCTAACTTCCTATGGCTACACCTTC. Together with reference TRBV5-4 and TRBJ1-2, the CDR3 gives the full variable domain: ETGVTQSPTHLIKTRGQQVTLRCSSQSGHNTVSWYQQALGQGPQFIFQYYREEENGRGNFPPRFSGLQFPNYSSELNVNALELDDSALYLCASSSDLTSYGYTFGSGTRLTVV.

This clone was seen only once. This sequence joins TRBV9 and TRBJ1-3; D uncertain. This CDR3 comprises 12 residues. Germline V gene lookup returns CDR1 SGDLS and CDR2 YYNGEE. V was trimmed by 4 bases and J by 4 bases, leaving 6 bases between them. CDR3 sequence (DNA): TGTGCCAGCAGCCCCGGGGGAAACACCATATATTTT. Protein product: CASSPGGNTIYF.

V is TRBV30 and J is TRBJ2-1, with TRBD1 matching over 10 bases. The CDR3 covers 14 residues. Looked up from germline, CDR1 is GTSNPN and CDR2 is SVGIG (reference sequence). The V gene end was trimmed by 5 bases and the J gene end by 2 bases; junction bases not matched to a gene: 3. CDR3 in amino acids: CAWEGQGAYNEQFF. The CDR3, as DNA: TGTGCCTGGGAAGGACAGGGGGCCTACAATGAGCAGTTCTTC.

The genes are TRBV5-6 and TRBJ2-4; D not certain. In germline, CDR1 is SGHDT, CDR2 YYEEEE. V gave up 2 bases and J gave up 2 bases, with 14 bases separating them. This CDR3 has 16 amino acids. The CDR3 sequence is CASSFLRLAPKNIQYF. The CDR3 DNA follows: TGTGCCAGCAGCTTTCTACGGCTTGCCCCCAAAAACATTCAGTACTTC.

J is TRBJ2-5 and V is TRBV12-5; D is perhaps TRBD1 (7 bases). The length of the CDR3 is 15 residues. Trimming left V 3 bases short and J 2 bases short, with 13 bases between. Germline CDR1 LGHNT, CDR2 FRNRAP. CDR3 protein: CASGLSGGPQETQYF. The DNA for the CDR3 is TGTGCTAGTGGTTTATCAGGGGGGCCACAAGAGACCCAGTACTTC.

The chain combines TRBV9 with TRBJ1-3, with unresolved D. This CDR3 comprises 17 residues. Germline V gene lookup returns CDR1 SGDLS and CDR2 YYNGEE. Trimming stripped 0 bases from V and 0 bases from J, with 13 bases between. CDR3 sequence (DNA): TGTGCCAGCAGCGTAGTTGGAGGATACGGCTCTGGAAACACCATATATTTT. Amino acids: CASSVVGGYGSGNTIYF.

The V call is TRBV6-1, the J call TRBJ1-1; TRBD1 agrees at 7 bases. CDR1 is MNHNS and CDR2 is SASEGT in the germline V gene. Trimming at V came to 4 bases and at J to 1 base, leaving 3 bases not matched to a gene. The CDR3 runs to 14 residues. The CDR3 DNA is TGTGCCAGCAGTGGAGGACAGGCGAACACTGAAGCTTTCTTT. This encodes CASSGGQANTEAFF.

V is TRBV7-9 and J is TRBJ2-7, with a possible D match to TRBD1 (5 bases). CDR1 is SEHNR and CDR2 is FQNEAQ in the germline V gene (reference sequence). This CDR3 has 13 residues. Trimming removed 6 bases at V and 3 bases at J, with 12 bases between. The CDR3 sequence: CASSSTEIYEQYF. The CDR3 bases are TGTGCCAGCAGTTCGACAGAGATCTACGAGCAGTACTTC.

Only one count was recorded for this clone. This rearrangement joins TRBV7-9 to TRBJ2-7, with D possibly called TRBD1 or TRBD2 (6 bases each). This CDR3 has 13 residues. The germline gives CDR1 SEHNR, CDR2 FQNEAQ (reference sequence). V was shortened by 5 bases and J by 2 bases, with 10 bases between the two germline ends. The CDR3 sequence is CASSPRGAYEQYF. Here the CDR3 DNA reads TGTGCCAGCAGCCCGAGGGGGGCCTACGAGCAGTACTTC.

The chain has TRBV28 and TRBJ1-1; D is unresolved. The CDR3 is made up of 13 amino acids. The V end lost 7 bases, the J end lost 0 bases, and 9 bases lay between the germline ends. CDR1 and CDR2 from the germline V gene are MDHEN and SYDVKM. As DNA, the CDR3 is TGTGCCAGCACGGACGGGATGAACACTGAAGCTTTCTTT. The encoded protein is CASTDGMNTEAFF.